These 18 T cell receptor beta chains were sequenced from one sample in a study of T cells in Graves' hyperthyroidism and ophthalmopathy. Amplified regions were TCR beta CDR3 sequences from RNA transcripts. An initial round of RT-PCR targeting the TCR CDR3 relied on the HTBI primer set. In TCRdb, the multiplex PCR reads were re-called with MiXCR into one record per CDR3 protein. This table has roughly 580,000 distinct CDR3 sequences, 46% appearing once. What was sequenced was peripheral blood or thyroid tissue (not recorded which). The receptors stem from a woman between 18 and 29 years old with Graves' hyperthyroidism.

The chain employs TRBV12-3 or TRBV12-4 and TRBJ1-2, with 8 bases lining up with TRBD1. The CDR3 is 13 residues long. The V and J ends lost 3 bases and 8 bases, in that order; junction bases with no gene match: 5. The CDR3 DNA reads as TGTGCCAGCAGTTTCTCGGGGACAGGCGGCTACACCTTC. Amino acid sequence: CASSFSGTGGYTF.

The chain carries TRBV7-2 and TRBJ2-7, with D uncertain. Looked up from germline, CDR1 is SGHTA and CDR2 is FQGNSA. The CDR3 spans 14 residues. The V and J ends lost 4 bases and 5 bases respectively, with 15 bases between them. The CDR3, as DNA: TGTGCCAGCAGCTCGCCCAGGTGGCGCCACGAGCAGTACTTC. This encodes CASSSPRWRHEQYF.

This clonotype showed up just a few times. The V and J genes are TRBV24-1 and TRBJ2-6; D is uncertain. The CDR3 loop spans 18 amino acids. The germline gives CDR1 KGHDR, CDR2 SFDVKD. The ends were cut back, 4 bases at V and 0 bases at J, with 15 bases in the middle. The CDR3 protein is CATSERRFDSSGANVLTF. The CDR3 DNA reads as TGTGCCACCAGTGAACGCAGGTTCGATAGCTCTGGGGCCAACGTCCTGACTTTC.

As regards this clonotype: A read error may account for a junction end that differs from germline. The chain links TRBV10-3 to TRBJ1-5; the match to TRBD1 covers 9 bases. Germline assignment: CDR1 ENHRY and CDR2 SYGVKD. The CDR3 spans 13 residues. As DNA, the CDR3 is TGTGCCAGCAGTTCCCGGGACAGGGAAACCCAGCATTTT. Its protein is CASSSRDRETQHF.

This clonotype was seen only a few times. The chain is built from TRBV12-3 or TRBV12-4 and TRBJ2-7, with 11 bases matching TRBD2. V was pared by 5 bases and J by 7 bases, with 7 bases of the junction left unmatched. The length of the CDR3 is 14 residues. DNA of the CDR3: TGTGCCAGCAGTGAACTAGCGGGAGCGGTTGAGCAGTACTTC. Protein: CASSELAGAVEQYF.

The chain links TRBV15 to TRBJ1-3; a possible D gene is TRBD1 (6 bases). The CDR3 has 16 residues. Germline lookup yields CDR1 LNHNV and CDR2 YYDKDF (reference sequence). The V and J ends lost 1 base and 4 bases respectively, with 14 bases between them. CDR3 residues: CATSRVTGAVGNTIYF. In DNA form, the CDR3 reads TGTGCCACCAGCAGAGTAACGGGGGCGGTCGGAAACACCATATATTTT. Combining the CDR3 with reference TRBV15 and TRBJ1-3 gives the whole variable domain DAMVIQNPRYQVTQFGKPVTLSCSQTLNHNVMYWYQQKSSQAPKLLFHYYDKDFNNEADTPDNFQSRRPNTSFCFLDIRSPGLGDTAMYLCATSRVTGAVGNTIYFGEGSWLTVV.

As regards this clonotype: Likely a read error: the CDR3 ends without its conserved phenylalanine or tryptophan. The limits of the CDR3 on the DNA are not certain, so only TCRdb's listed CDR3 is given. The gene calls are TRBV20-1 and TRBJ2-2; the D call TRBD1 from the table was never checked on the DNA. Germline CDR1 and CDR2: DFQATT and SNEGSKA (reference sequence). Termini included, the CDR3 measures 16 amino acids. Here the CDR3 reads CSARDNRGSNTGELYV.

This clonotype was detected ten times or more. The chain carries TRBV5-1 and TRBJ2-7; D is perhaps TRBD2 (5 bases). The CDR3 has 14 amino acids. The germline gives CDR1 SGHRS, CDR2 YFSETQ. Trimming took off 0 bases at V and 0 bases at J, with 7 bases between the two ends. The CDR3 DNA is TGCGCCAGCAGCTTGGAAGGGAGCTCCTACGAGCAGTACTTC. Protein sequence: CASSLEGSSYEQYF.

The chain couples TRBV7-6 to TRBJ1-6; D gene unclear. Germline V gene sequence: CDR1 SGHVS, CDR2 FNYEAQ. CDR3 length: 13 residues. Trimming removed 5 bases at V and 10 bases at J, with 12 bases between. The CDR3 region has the DNA TGTGCCAGCAGCGCCCAGGAGGGCTCACCCCTCCACTTT. It codes for CASSAQEGSPLHF.

This clonotype has only a few counts. The chain links TRBV5-1 to TRBJ1-2, with D perhaps matching TRBD1 (5 bases). CDR3 length equals 15 residues. With 4 bases removed from V and 0 bases from J, the gap between germline ends came to 13 bases. CDR1 and CDR2 from the germline V gene are SGHRS and YFSETQ. The DNA of the CDR3 is TGCGCCAGCAGCCGGAGACAGATGACTAACTATGGCTACACCTTC. Protein: CASSRRQMTNYGYTF.

This clonotype was counted at least ten times. The chain is built from TRBV2 and TRBJ2-6; D remains unclear. V lost 3 bases and J lost 0, with 6 bases in between. The length of the CDR3 is 15 residues. The germline CDR1 and CDR2 sequences are SNHLY and FYNNEI. CDR3: CASSDRSSGANVLTF. The CDR3 DNA reads TGTGCCAGCAGTGATAGGTCCTCTGGGGCCAACGTCCTGACTTTC.

This clonotype has at least ten counts. This rearrangement joins TRBV12-3 or TRBV12-4 to TRBJ2-7; D remains ambiguous. The germline V and J ends were trimmed by 8 bases and 2 bases, with 7 bases remaining between them. The CDR3 length is 11 residues. Here the CDR3 reads CASATTYEQYF. The CDR3 DNA sequence: TGTGCCAGCGCCACCACCTACGAGCAGTACTTC.

This clonotype was seen more than once but under ten times. This rearrangement joins TRBV7-2 to TRBJ2-5, with a weak D call TRBD1 (6 bases). Trimming took off 7 bases at V and 7 bases at J, with 16 bases between the two ends. The germline V gene encodes CDR1 SGHTA and CDR2 FQGNSA. The length of the CDR3 is 13 residues. The CDR3 loop is CASTLDRLGTQYF. The CDR3 DNA sequence: TGTGCCAGCACCTTGGACAGATTAGGGACCCAGTACTTC.

The chain recombines TRBV20-1 with TRBJ1-1; perhaps TRBD1 as D (5 bases). The CDR3 covers 14 residues. The V and J ends lost 1 base and 4 bases respectively, with 13 bases between them. Germline CDR1 reads DFQATT; CDR2 reads SNEGSKA (reference sequence). The CDR3 reads CSARAGEETTEAFF. The CDR3 nucleotides are TGCAGTGCTAGAGCGGGGGAAGAGACCACTGAAGCTTTCTTT.

The V call is TRBV14, the J call TRBJ1-3, with D possibly being TRBD1 (5 bases). V was clipped by 1 base and J by 2 bases, with 6 bases between them. Germline-derived CDR1 and CDR2 are SGHDN and FVKESK. The CDR3 runs to 14 residues. Here the CDR3 reads CASSQVGAGNTIYF. CDR3 coding DNA: TGTGCCAGCAGCCAAGTGGGGGCTGGAAACACCATATATTTT.

Of note for this clonotype: This may be a read error, as it is one base from a much larger clone. The chain links TRBV7-9 to TRBJ2-7; 10 nucleotides agree with TRBD1. Germline V gene data show CDR1 as SEHNR and CDR2 as FQNEAQ (reference sequence). This CDR3 contains 14 residues. The DNA for the CDR3 is TGTGCCAACAGCACCCCGGGACAGGGGAACGAGCAGTACTTC. Translated: CANSTPGQGNEQYF.

The chain employs TRBV29-1 and TRBJ1-1, with 7 nucleotides matching TRBD1. With 3 bases clipped from V and 3 bases from J, the junction kept 4 bases outside the gene matches. CDR1 is SQVTM and CDR2 is ANQGSEA in the germline V gene. This CDR3 is 13 amino acids long. This CDR3 is CSVERQGYTEAFF. The DNA of the CDR3 is TGCAGCGTTGAGCGACAGGGATACACTGAAGCTTTCTTT.

The V and J genes are TRBV15 and TRBJ2-6, with D tentatively TRBD2 (6 bases). CDR1 LNHNV and CDR2 YYDKDF come from the germline V gene (reference sequence). Trimming took 5 bases from V and 0 from J, leaving 11 bases between them. The CDR3 consists of 16 residues. In DNA, the CDR3 is TGTGCCACCAGCTTCCGAGCGGGCTCTGGGGCCAACGTCCTGACTTTC. It encodes CATSFRAGSGANVLTF.